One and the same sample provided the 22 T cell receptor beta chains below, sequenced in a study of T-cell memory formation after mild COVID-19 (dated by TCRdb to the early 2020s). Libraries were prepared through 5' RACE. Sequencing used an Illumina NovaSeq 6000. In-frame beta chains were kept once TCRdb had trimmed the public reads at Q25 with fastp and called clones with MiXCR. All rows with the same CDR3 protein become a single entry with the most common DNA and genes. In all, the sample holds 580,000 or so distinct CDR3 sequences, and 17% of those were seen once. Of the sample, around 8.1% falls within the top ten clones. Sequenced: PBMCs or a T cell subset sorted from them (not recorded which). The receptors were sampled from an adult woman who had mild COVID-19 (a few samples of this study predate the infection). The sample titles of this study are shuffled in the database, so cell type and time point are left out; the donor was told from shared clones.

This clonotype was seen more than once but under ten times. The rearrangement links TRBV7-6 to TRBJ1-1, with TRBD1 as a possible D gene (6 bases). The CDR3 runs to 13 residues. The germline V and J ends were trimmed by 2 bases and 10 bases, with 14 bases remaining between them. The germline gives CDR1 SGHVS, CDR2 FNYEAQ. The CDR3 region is CASSLRQDPPAFF. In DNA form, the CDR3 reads TGTGCCAGCAGCTTAAGACAGGACCCTCCAGCTTTCTTT.

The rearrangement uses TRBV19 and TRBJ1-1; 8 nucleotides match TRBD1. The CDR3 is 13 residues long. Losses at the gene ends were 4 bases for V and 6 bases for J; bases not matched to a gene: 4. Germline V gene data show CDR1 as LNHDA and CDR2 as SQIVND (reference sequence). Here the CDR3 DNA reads TGTGCCAGTAGTACGACAGGGGAGGCTGAAGCTTTCTTT. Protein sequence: CASSTTGEAEAFF. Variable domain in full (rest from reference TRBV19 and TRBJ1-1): DGGITQSPKYLFRKEGQNVTLSCEQNLNHDAMYWYRQDPGQGLRLIYYSQIVNDFQKGDIAEGYSVSREKKESFPLTVTSAQKNPTAFYLCASSTTGEAEAFFGQGTRLTVV.

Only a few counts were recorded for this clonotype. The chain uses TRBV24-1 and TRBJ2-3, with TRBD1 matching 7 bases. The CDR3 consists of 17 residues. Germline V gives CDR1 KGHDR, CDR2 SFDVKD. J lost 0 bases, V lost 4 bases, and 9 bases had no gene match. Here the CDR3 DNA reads TGTGCCACCAGTGACGACCCCACAGGGGTCAGCACAGATACGCAGTATTTT. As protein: CATSDDPTGVSTDTQYF.

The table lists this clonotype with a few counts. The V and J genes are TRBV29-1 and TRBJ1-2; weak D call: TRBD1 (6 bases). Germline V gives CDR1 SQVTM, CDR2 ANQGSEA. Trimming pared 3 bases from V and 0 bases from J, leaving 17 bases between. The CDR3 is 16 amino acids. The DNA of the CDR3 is TGCAGCGTTGACAAGGTTGGACAGAGCACTAACTATGGCTACACCTTC. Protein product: CSVDKVGQSTNYGYTF. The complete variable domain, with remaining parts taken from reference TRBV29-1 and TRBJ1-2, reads SAVISQKPSRDICQRGTSLTIQCQVDSQVTMMFWYRQQPGQSLTLIATANQGSEATYESGFVIDKFPISRPNLTFSTLTVSNMSPEDSSIYLCSVDKVGQSTNYGYTFGSGTRLTVV.

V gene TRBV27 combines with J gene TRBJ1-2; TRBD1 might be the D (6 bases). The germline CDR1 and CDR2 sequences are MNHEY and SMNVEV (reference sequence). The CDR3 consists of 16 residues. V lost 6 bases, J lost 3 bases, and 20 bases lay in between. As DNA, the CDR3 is TGTGCCAGCAGCCCGGACAGTTCCGGGCGGGACTATGGCTACACCTTC. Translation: CASSPDSSGRDYGYTF.

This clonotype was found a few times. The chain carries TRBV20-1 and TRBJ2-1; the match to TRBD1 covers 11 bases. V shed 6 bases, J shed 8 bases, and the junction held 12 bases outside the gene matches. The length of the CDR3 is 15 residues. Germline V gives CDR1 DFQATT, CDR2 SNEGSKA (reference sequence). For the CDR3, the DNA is TGCAGTGCCCCCACGGACAGGGGGCAATTCGATGAGCAGTTCTTC. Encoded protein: CSAPTDRGQFDEQFF.

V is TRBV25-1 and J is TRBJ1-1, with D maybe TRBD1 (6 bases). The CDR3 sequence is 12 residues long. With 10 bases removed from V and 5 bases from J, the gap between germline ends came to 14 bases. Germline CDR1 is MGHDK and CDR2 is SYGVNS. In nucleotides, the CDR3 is TGTGCCACCTCCAGGGGTTGGACTGAAGCTTTCTTT. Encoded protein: CATSRGWTEAFF. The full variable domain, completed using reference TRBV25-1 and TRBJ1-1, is EADIYQTPRYLVIGTGKKITLECSQTMGHDKMYWYQQDPGMELHLIHYSYGVNSTEKGDLSSESTVSRIRTEHFPLTLESARPSHTSQYLCATSRGWTEAFFGQGTRLTVV.

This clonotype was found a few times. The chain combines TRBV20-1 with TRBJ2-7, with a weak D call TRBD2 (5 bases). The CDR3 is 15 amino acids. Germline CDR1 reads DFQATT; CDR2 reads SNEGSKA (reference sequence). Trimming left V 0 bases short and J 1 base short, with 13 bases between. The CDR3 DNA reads TGCAGTGCTAGAGATCCCGAGGGAGTGTCCTACGAGCAGTACTTC. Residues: CSARDPEGVSYEQYF.

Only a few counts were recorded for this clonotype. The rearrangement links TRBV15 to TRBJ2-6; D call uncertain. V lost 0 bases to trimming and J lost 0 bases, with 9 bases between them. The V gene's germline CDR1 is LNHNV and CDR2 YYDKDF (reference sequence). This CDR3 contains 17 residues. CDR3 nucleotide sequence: TGTGCCACCAGCAGAGATGCTGGGGACTCTGGGGCCAACGTCCTGACTTTC. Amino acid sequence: CATSRDAGDSGANVLTF.

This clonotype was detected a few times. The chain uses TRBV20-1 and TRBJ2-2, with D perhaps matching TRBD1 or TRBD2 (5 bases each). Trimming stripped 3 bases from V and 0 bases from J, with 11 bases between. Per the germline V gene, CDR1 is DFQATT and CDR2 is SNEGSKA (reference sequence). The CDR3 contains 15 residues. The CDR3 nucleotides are TGCAGTGCTAGTTTTCAGGGAGCGAACACCGGGGAGCTGTTTTTT. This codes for CSASFQGANTGELFF.

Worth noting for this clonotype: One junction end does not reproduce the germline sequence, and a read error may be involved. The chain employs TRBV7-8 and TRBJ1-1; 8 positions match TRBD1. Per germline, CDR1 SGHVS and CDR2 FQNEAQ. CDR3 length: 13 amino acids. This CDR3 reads CASSIYRGESHIF. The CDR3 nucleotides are TGTGCCAGCAGCATATACAGGGGGGAGAGCCATATCTTT.

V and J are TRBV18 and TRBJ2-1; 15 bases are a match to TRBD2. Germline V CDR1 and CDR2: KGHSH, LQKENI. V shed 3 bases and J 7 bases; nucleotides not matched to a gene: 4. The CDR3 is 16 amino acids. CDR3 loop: CASSPTGTSGRNEQFF. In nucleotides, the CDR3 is TGTGCCAGCTCACCTACCGGGACTAGCGGGAGGAATGAGCAGTTCTTC. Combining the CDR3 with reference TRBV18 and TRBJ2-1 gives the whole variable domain NAGVMQNPRHLVRRRGQEARLRCSPMKGHSHVYWYRQLPEEGLKFMVYLQKENIIDESGMPKERFSAEFPKEGPSILRIQQVVRGDSAAYFCASSPTGTSGRNEQFFGPGTRLTVL.

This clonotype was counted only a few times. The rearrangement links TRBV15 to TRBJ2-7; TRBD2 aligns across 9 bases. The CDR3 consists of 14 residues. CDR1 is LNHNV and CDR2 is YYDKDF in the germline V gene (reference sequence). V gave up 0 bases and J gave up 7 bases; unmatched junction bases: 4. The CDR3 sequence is CATSRDRTSVEQYF. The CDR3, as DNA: TGTGCCACCAGCAGAGATCGGACTAGCGTTGAGCAGTACTTC.

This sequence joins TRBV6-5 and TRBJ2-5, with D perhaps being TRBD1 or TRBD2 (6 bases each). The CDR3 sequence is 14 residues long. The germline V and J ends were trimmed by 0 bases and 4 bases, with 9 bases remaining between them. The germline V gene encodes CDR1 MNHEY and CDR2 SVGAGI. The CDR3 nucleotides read TGTGCCAGCAGTTACTCAGGGGGGACAGAGACCCAGTACTTC. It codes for CASSYSGGTETQYF.

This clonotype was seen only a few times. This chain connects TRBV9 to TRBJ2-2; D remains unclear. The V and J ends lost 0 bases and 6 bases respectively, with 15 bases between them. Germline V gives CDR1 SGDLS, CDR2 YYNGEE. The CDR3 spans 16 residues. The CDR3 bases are TGTGCCAGCAGCGTAGGGCAAAGCACTTCGCCCGGGGAGCTGTTTTTT. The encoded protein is CASSVGQSTSPGELFF.

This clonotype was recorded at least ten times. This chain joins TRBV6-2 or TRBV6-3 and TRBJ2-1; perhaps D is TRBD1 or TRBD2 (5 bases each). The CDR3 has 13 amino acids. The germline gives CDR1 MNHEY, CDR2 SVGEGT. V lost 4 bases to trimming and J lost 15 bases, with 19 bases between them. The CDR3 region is CASSSTGTPIPFF. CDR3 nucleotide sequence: TGTGCCAGCAGTTCCACCGGGACCCCGATCCCGTTCTTC.

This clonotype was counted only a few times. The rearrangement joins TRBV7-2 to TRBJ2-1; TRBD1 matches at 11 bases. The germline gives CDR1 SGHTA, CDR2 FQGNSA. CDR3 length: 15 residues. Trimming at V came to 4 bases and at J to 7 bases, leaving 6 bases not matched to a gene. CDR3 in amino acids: CASSSFGTGGNEQFF. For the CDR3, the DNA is TGTGCCAGCAGCTCCTTCGGGACAGGGGGTAATGAGCAGTTCTTC.

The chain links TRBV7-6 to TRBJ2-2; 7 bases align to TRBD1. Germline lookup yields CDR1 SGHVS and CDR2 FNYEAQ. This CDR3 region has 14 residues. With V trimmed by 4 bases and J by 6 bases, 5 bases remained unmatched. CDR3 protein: CASSYDRAPGELFF. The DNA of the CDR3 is TGTGCCAGCAGCTACGACAGGGCGCCCGGGGAGCTGTTTTTT.

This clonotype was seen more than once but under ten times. The CDR3 DNA follows: TGTGCCATCAGCGGACAGGGCTCGAACACTGAAGCTTTCTTT. It yields the protein CAISGQGSNTEAFF. V gene TRBV10-3 combines with J gene TRBJ1-1, with TRBD1 matching 8 bases. V was pared by 6 bases and J by 1 base, with 4 bases of the junction left unmatched. CDR1 and CDR2 (germline): ENHRY, SYGVKD. This CDR3 region has 14 residues.

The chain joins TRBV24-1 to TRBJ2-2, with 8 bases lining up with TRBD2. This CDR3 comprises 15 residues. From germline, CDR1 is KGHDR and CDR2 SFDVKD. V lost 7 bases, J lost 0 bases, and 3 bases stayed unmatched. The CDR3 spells CATRSGGPNTGELFF. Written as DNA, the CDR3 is TGTGCCACCAGATCGGGGGGGCCGAACACCGGGGAGCTGTTTTTT.

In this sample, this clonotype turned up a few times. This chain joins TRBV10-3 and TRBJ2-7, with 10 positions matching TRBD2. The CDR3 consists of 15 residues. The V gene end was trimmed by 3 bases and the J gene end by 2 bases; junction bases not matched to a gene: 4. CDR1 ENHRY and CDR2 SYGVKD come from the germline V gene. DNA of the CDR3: TGTGCCATCAGTGAACTAGCGGGGCCCCCCTACGAGCAGTACTTC. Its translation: CAISELAGPPYEQYF.

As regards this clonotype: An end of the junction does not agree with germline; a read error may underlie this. The CDR3 is CDSTTSRLAGSGTDTQYF. CDR3 nucleotide sequence: TGTGACAGCACCACTTCGAGGCTAGCGGGGTCTGGCACAGATACGCAGTATTTT. The rearrangement uses TRBV7-2 and TRBJ2-3; 9 positions match TRBD2. Germline V lookup: CDR1 SGHTA, CDR2 FQGNSA. This CDR3 region has 18 residues.